The following is a TCR beta chain sequence with its context. Its antigen is still unknown. Data came from immunoSEQ multiplex PCR; TCRdb stores just in-frame clones and leaves some out. This sample has about 84,000 clones, with 70% to 90% found just once. This sample is drawn from a study of T cell responses to AZD1222 COVID-19 vaccine. Whole-study findings and limits: Donors in the cohort were predominantly white British and more often female, and clonal diversity was possibly underestimated. Samples come after the peak T cell response, not at day 14.

The CDR3 length is 15 residues. Trimming at V came to 1 base and at J to 4 bases, leaving 5 bases not matched to a gene. Germline values: CDR1 LNHDA, CDR2 SQIVND (reference sequence). This clonotype was obtained from an adult who received the AZD1222 COVID-19 vaccine. The rearrangement joins TRBV19 to TRBJ2-5, with 8 positions matching TRBD1. The starting material was peripheral blood, obtained 28 days after the second AZD1222 dose. CDR3 protein: CASSIGDRGSETQYF. The CDR3 DNA sequence: TGTGCCAGTAGTATAGGTGACAGGGGATCAGAGACCCAGTACTTC.